Presented here are 4 T cell receptor beta chains from one specimen sequenced in a study of cytomegalovirus exposure and HLA in healthy donors. Both 60 Vbeta primers and 13 Jbeta primers went into the PCR. Generated by immunoSEQ multiplex PCR, the TCRdb table keeps only in-frame clones and is missing some. This table has roughly 120,000 clones, 67% appearing once. The sequenced material came from PBMCs. The receptor set was obtained from a young man in good health and CMV-seropositive.

There are a few counts of this clone. The chain carries TRBV7-9 and TRBJ2-1, with 7 bases that match TRBD2. The CDR3 consists of 15 residues. Germline V gene data show CDR1 as SEHNR and CDR2 as FQNEAQ (reference sequence). Losses at the gene ends were 4 bases for V and 6 bases for J; bases not matched to a gene: 9. As DNA, the CDR3 is TGTGCCAGCAGCTCTACTAGCGCACTTCGCAATGAGCAGTTCTTC. It yields the protein CASSSTSALRNEQFF.

V usage is TRBV9 and J usage is TRBJ2-5; TRBD2 matches at 8 bases. Germline V gene sequence: CDR1 SGDLS, CDR2 YYNGEE. The V segment lost 4 bases and the J segment 1 base; nucleotides outside the gene matches: 9. This CDR3 contains 16 residues. The CDR3 is CASSPGGGNIQETQYF. Written as DNA, the CDR3 is TGTGCCAGCAGCCCCGGGGGGGGGAATATCCAAGAGACCCAGTACTTC.

This chain connects TRBV6-1 to TRBJ1-3, with 8 bases that match TRBD1. The CDR3 totals 15 residues. The V and J ends lost 7 bases and 1 base, in that order; junction bases with no gene match: 6. The V gene's germline CDR1 is MNHNS and CDR2 SASEGT. CDR3 coding DNA: TGTGCCAGCACCAAGGACAGGGAGTCTGGAAACACCATATATTTT. This gives the protein CASTKDRESGNTIYF.

This chain uses TRBV5-5 with TRBJ2-3; 13 bases are a match to TRBD2. The CDR3 extends over 15 amino acids. Per the germline V gene, CDR1 is SGHKS and CDR2 is YYEKEE (reference sequence). Losses at the gene ends were 3 bases for V and 10 bases for J; bases not matched to a gene: 8. In nucleotides, the CDR3 is TGTGCCAGCAGCTCCAGGACTAGCGGGGGTTTGTCGCAGTATTTT. Translated: CASSSRTSGGLSQYF.